This T cell receptor beta chain comes out of a study of blood T cell repertoires in COVID-19. The table lists this clone with a count of one. Assay: immunoSEQ multiplex PCR; the TCRdb copy retains only in-frame clones and omits some. Here the sample spans approximately 94,000 clones, 88% being singletons. CDR1 is MDHEN and CDR2 is SYDVKM in the germline V gene. This CDR3 is 16 amino acids long. V lost 7 bases, J lost 6 bases, and 10 bases stayed unmatched. The chain employs TRBV28 and TRBJ1-6, with 9 bases fitting TRBD1. Sequenced: peripheral blood. This clonotype was sampled from a woman between 65 and 79 years old with acute or convalescent COVID-19. The CDR3 DNA follows: TGTGCCAGCACCCTCGGGGACAGGGAGCTTAATTCACCCCTCCACTTT. Protein product: CASTLGDRELNSPLHF.